One T cell receptor beta chain is described in this entry. The antigen is unknown. The CDR3 spans 16 residues. V shed 4 bases and J shed 5 bases, with 18 bases lying between them. The germline gives CDR1 SEHNR, CDR2 FQNEAQ (reference sequence). This sample is drawn from a study of T cell responses to AZD1222 COVID-19 vaccine. Whole-study findings and limits: Of the AZD1222 recipients, only 5 or 6 were seropositive at baseline.

Profiled with immunoSEQ multiplex PCR; TCRdb holds only in-frame clones, not every one. The table shows 140,000 to 150,000 clones, with roughly 80% occurring only once. The sequencing here drew on peripheral blood, taken on day 0 of MenACWY control vaccination. The rearrangement uses TRBV7-9 and TRBJ2-4; D might be TRBD1 (6 bases). This clonotype originated in an adult in good health. The CDR3 spells CASSSHSGADENIQYF. The CDR3 DNA sequence: TGTGCCAGCAGCTCACACTCAGGGGCGGATGAAAACATTCAGTACTTC.